The sequence of this T cell receptor beta chain was determined in a study of T cell responses to AZD1222 COVID-19 vaccine. In the study overall: Second-dose recipients at about 4 or about 12 weeks were treated as one pooled group.

Looked up from germline, CDR1 is MNHEY and CDR2 is SMNVEV (reference sequence). The CDR3 extends over 14 amino acids. V was clipped by 3 bases and J by 2 bases, with 11 bases between them. Profiling relied on immunoSEQ multiplex PCR, and the TCRdb table lists in-frame clones only, not all of them. The sample holds roughly 93,000 clones, 70% to 90% seen once. The sequence derives from an adult in good health. The input for sequencing was peripheral blood, taken on day 0 of AZD1222 vaccination. The V gene is TRBV27, the J gene TRBJ2-7, with D possibly TRBD2 on 5 matching bases. The CDR3 DNA sequence: TGTGCCAGCAGTTTTTCCAGCGGTCCCTACGAGCAGTACTTC. Protein sequence: CASSFSSGPYEQYF.